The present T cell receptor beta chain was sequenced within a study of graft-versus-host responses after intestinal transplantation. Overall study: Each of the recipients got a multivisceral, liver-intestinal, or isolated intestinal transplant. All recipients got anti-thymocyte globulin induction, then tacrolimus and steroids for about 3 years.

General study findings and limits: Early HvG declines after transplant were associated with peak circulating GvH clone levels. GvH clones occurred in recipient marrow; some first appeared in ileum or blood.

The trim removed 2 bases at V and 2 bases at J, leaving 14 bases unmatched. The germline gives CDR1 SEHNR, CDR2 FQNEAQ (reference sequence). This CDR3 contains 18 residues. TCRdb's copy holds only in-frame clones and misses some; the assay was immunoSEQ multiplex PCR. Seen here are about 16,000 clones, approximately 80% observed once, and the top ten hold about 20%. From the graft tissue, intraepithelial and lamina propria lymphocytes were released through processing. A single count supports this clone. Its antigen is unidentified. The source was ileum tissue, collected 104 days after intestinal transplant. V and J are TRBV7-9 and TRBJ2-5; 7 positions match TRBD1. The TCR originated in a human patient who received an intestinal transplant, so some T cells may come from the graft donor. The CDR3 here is CASSLSPDRTLVQETQYF. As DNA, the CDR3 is TGTGCCAGCAGCTTAAGCCCGGACAGGACACTAGTACAAGAGACCCAGTACTTC.